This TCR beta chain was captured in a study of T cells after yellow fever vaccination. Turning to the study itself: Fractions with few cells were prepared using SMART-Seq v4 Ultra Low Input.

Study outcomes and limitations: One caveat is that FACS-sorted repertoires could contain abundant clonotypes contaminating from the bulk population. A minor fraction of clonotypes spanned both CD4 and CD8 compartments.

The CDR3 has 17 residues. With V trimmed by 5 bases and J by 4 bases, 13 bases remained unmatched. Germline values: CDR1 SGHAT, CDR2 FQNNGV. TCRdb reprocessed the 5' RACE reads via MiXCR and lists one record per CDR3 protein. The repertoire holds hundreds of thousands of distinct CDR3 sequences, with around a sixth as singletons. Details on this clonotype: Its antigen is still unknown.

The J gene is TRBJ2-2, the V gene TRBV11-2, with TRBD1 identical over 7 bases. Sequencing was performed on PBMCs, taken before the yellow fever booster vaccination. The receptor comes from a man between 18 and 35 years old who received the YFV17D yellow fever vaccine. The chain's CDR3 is CASSPIAGTALTGELFF. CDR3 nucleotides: TGTGCCAGCAGCCCGATCGCCGGGACAGCGCTCACCGGGGAGCTGTTTTTT.